The clone carrying this T cell receptor beta chain was counted once. The same CDR3 can be traced to other DNA sequences in this sample. This record comes from a study of beta chain features in type 1 diabetes. This CDR3 is built from 13 residues. The germline V gene has CDR1 SGDLS and CDR2 YYNGEE. The V and J ends lost 4 bases and 3 bases respectively, with 8 bases between them. The authors reverse transcribed all of the isolated RNA, so sequencing captured expressed TCRB transcripts. Measured with immunoSEQ multiplex PCR; TCRdb has only the in-frame clones, and not every one. In the table there are 450,000 to 600,000 clones, around 30% of which are singletons.

Sample: naive CD4+ T cells from blood. The chain uses TRBV9 and TRBJ2-1, with no clear D. This clonotype was sampled from a man younger than 35 in good health. The CDR3 reads CASSLSGYNEQFF. The CDR3 region has the DNA TGTGCCAGCAGCCTCTCGGGCTACAATGAGCAGTTCTTC.